This T cell receptor (beta chain) appears in the sequencing data of a study of T cell changes during pregnancy in multiple sclerosis. Profiled with immunoSEQ multiplex PCR; TCRdb holds only in-frame clones, not every one. There are some 120,000 clones in the sample; 90% to 95% occur only once, and approximately 5.8% lies in the top ten. This CDR3 is built from 11 residues. With 5 bases removed from V and 4 bases from J, the gap between germline ends came to 8 bases. Looked up from germline, CDR1 is DFQATT and CDR2 is SNEGSKA (reference sequence). The source is a female donor with multiple sclerosis, enrolled in a pregnancy study. The source material was peripheral blood, sampled before pregnancy. This rearrangement joins TRBV20-1 to TRBJ2-5; D possibly corresponds to TRBD1 (5 bases). The CDR3 DNA follows: TGCAGTGCTGATAGGGGAGAGACCCAGTACTTC. Translated, it gives CSADRGETQYF.